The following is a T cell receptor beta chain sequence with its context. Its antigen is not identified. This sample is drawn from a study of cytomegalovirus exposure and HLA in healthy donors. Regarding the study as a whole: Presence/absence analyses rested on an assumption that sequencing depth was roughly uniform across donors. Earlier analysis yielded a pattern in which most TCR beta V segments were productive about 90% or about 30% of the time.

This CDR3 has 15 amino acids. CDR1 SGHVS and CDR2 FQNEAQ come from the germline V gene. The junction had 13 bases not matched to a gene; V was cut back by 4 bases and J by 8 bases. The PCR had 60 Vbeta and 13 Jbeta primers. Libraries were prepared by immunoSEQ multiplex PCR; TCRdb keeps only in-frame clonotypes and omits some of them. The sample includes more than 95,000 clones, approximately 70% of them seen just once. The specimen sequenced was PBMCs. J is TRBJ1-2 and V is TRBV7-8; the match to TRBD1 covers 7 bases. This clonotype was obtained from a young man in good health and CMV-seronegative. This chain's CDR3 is CASSSQIQGLEGYTF. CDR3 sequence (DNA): TGTGCCAGCAGCTCCCAAATACAGGGGCTTGAAGGCTACACCTTC.